This T cell receptor beta chain was identified during a study of spatial heterogeneity in lung cancer. Regarding the study as a whole: Counts that tracked tumor mutation counts were those of expanded intratumoral alpha and beta TCRs.

Germline V gene sequence: CDR1 SGHTA, CDR2 FQGNSA. V lost 4 bases to trimming and J lost 4 bases; unmatched junction nucleotides: 10. The CDR3 consists of 16 residues. This clonotype was recorded a few times. Its target is not known. MiXCR, applied by TCRdb to the 5' RACE reads, yields one record per CDR3 protein. There are about 11,000 distinct CDR3 sequences in the sample; over 10% occur only once, and approximately 12% lies in the top ten. As to time point: sample taken at primary tumor resection. The chain links TRBV7-2 to TRBJ2-7, with 10 bases identical to TRBD1. The clonotype was recovered from a female donor with early-stage non-small cell lung cancer. The specimen was lung tumor tissue, collected at surgery. CDR3 DNA sequence: TGTGCCAGCAGCTCGTCGGGACAGGGGAGAGCTTACGAGCAGTACTTC. Amino acid sequence: CASSSSGQGRAYEQYF.